This T cell receptor (beta chain) was profiled in a study of T cells in Graves' hyperthyroidism and ophthalmopathy. Remarks on this clonotype: Its antigen is not identified.

Amplification of TCR beta CDR3 regions was performed using RNA transcripts as template. RT-PCR in the first round (using the HTBI primer set) targeted the TCR CDR3. TCRdb re-called the multiplex PCR reads through MiXCR, storing one row per CDR3 protein. The sample holds roughly 700,000 distinct CDR3 sequences; roughly a third are singletons and the top ten take roughly 30%. Aged 18 to 65, the patients had hyperthyroidism that was newly diagnosed and had lasted under 2 months. Regarding the study as a whole: Most expanded thyroid clonotypes above 0.001 recurred in blood. Model output signaled ophthalmopathy a median around 5.9 months ahead of onset. Using 13 V-J features, a model discriminated ophthalmopathy from stable hyperthyroidism.

CDR1 is LNHDA, CDR2 SQIVND, per germline (reference sequence). J was trimmed by 7 bases and V by 5 bases; bases with no gene match: 11. This CDR3 comprises 15 residues. This rearrangement joins TRBV19 to TRBJ2-3, with 8 bases fitting TRBD2. The sequenced material came from blood. The clonotype originates from a woman between 40 and 55 years old with Graves' hyperthyroidism. The CDR3 is CASSRAGAPYYTQYF. CDR3 nucleotides: TGTGCCAGTAGTCGAGCGGGGGCCCCGTACTATACGCAGTATTTT.